The sequence of this T cell receptor beta chain was determined in a study of molecular identifiers for immune sequencing clone quantification. Points from the study as a whole: Highly expanded clone sizes could be underestimated by identical TCR molecules sharing a barcode. Whereas naive cells kept under 1% of molecules in clones above 20 RNA copies, such clones held over 97% in effectors.

Library preparation followed earlier protocols using designated TCR primers. Each CDR3 protein is one row after TCRdb ran MiXCR on the PCR reads. The sample lists around 460,000 distinct CDR3 sequences; about 22% were seen once. Many counts were recorded for this clonotype. No antigen is known for it. With 6 bases clipped from V and 4 bases from J, the junction kept 14 bases outside the gene matches. The germline gives CDR1 DFQATT, CDR2 SNEGSKA (reference sequence). This CDR3 contains 16 residues. The receptor's source is a human donor in good health. Some libraries in this study had Jurkat cell RNA spiked in. The chain links TRBV20-1 to TRBJ2-3; 9 bases match TRBD2. Source material: naive CD8+ T cells from blood, with Jurkat cell RNA spiked in. Subset here: FACS-sorted CD8+CD4-CCR7+CD45RA+ naive T cells. The CDR3 coding sequence is TGCAGTGCCGGGCTAGCGGGGTCGTTAAGGGCAGATACGCAGTATTTT. Protein: CSAGLAGSLRADTQYF.